This TCR beta chain was found in a study of cytomegalovirus exposure and HLA in healthy donors. 60 Vbeta and 13 Jbeta primers were used in PCR. Clones were sequenced by immunoSEQ multiplex PCR, and TCRdb holds only the in-frame ones, with some missing. The table has 150,000 to 200,000 clones, more than 75% seen once; the top ten hold 1.5% to 2%. The CDR3 length is 17 residues. Germline trimming cut 5 bases from V and 4 bases from J; bases unmatched to any gene: 11. Germline V CDR1 and CDR2: SGHTA, FQGNSA. This receptor was identified in a woman between 18 and 30 years old in good health and CMV-seronegative. What was sequenced was PBMCs. V and J are TRBV7-2 and TRBJ2-2; TRBD2 aligns across 9 bases. The DNA of the CDR3 is TGTGCCAGCAGCCAAGCGGCGGGAGGGCCTCCCACCGGGGAGCTGTTTTTT. This translates into CASSQAAGGPPTGELFF.